This TCR beta chain was profiled in a study of beta chain features in type 1 diabetes. About the research overall: The patient and healthy donor groups were comparable for age, gender and cell yields. General study points: For Type 1 diabetes patients, all four CD4+ subsets carried TCRB CDR3s that were moderately but significantly shorter. Type 1 diabetes patients showed fewer insertions and more deletions at VDJ junctions.

The CDR3 is made up of 14 amino acids. V lost 3 bases and J 7 bases, leaving 13 bases between the germline ends. Germline CDR1 and CDR2: LGHNA and YSLEER. Since all of the isolated RNA was reverse transcribed, expressed TCRB transcripts were what got sequenced. Assay: immunoSEQ multiplex PCR; the TCRdb copy retains only in-frame clones and omits some. This repertoire shows 250,000 to 300,000 clones, over 11% found once; its top ten account for about 0.017%. Details on this clone: No antigen is known for it.

This TCR was recovered from a man younger than 45 with type 1 diabetes. The rearrangement joins TRBV4-3 to TRBJ2-1; D perhaps matches TRBD1 (7 bases). Input material: naive CD4+ T cells from blood. Written as DNA, the CDR3 is TGCGCCAGCAGCCAGGAGACAGGGAGGAATGAGCAGTTCTTC. Translating it yields CASSQETGRNEQFF.